The 25 T cell receptor beta chains below were found in one sample sequenced in a study of T cells in Graves' hyperthyroidism and ophthalmopathy. Amplified regions were TCR beta CDR3 sequences from RNA transcripts. TCR CDR3 regions were first amplified by RT-PCR with HTBI primers. TCRdb ran MiXCR on the multiplex PCR reads and lists one entry per CDR3 protein. The data contain around 600,000 distinct CDR3 sequences, approximately 15% of them singletons. The sequenced material came from blood. The source is a woman aged 18-35 years with Graves' ophthalmopathy.

This clonotype has ten or more counts. This chain joins TRBV28 and TRBJ2-1; D is unresolved. The CDR3 runs 11 residues. Trimming cost V 8 bases and J 0 bases, with 2 bases left between them. Germline V gene data show CDR1 as MDHEN and CDR2 as SYDVKM. CDR3 sequence: CASDSYNEQFF. The CDR3 DNA is TGTGCCAGCGACTCCTACAATGAGCAGTTCTTC.

A note on this clonotype: The junction does not match germline at one end; this may be a read error. J is TRBJ1-3 and V is TRBV6-5, with a possible D match to TRBD1 (6 bases). The CDR3 is 16 residues long. From germline, CDR1 is MNHEY and CDR2 SVGAGI. The CDR3 coding sequence is TGTGCCAGCGGTTACTCTACAGGGAGCTCTGGAAACACCATATATTTT. Translated: CASGYSTGSSGNTIYF.

Many counts were recorded for this clonotype. This chain links TRBV6-2 or TRBV6-3 with TRBJ2-7, with 13 bases that match TRBD2. The CDR3 is 21 residues long. The germline V gene has CDR1 MNHEY and CDR2 SVGEGT. Germline trimming cut 2 bases from V and 0 bases from J; bases unmatched to any gene: 16. The CDR3 nucleotides read TGTGCCAGCAGTTACCCAGACAGATGGACTAGCGGGAGCTCCCACTCCTACGAGCAGTACTTC. It specifies CASSYPDRWTSGSSHSYEQYF.

This clonotype has only a few counts. J is TRBJ2-7 and V is TRBV5-4; TRBD1 matches at 8 bases. Germline V gene lookup returns CDR1 SGHNT and CDR2 YYREEE (reference sequence). CDR3 length equals 15 residues. V lost 0 bases to trimming and J lost 3 bases; unmatched junction nucleotides: 5. DNA of the CDR3: TGTGCCAGCAGCTTGGTCCGAGACAGGGGCTACGAGCAGTACTTC. This translates into CASSLVRDRGYEQYF.

This clonotype was recorded many times. The chain employs TRBV28 and TRBJ2-2, with D possibly called TRBD1 or TRBD2 (5 bases each). This CDR3 contains 13 residues. Trimming took off 4 bases at V and 7 bases at J, with 10 bases between the two ends. CDR1 and CDR2 (germline): MDHEN, SYDVKM. CDR3 region: CASSSLGGGELFF. The DNA of the CDR3 is TGTGCCAGCAGTTCTCTTGGGGGCGGGGAGCTGTTTTTT.

This clonotype was counted many times. V usage is TRBV30 and J usage is TRBJ1-4; 11 positions match TRBD1. The trim removed 1 base at V and 4 bases at J, leaving 5 bases unmatched. The CDR3 runs 16 residues. Per the germline V gene, CDR1 is GTSNPN and CDR2 is SVGIG (reference sequence). This CDR3 reads CAWSETGTGGNEKLFF. The CDR3 bases are TGTGCCTGGAGTGAAACCGGGACAGGGGGTAATGAAAAACTGTTTTTT.

Details on this clonotype: A much larger clone sits a single nucleotide away, making a read error possible. The chain carries TRBV10-3 and TRBJ2-4; 10 positions match TRBD2. Germline CDR1 ENHRY, CDR2 SYGVKD. The V segment lost 8 bases and the J segment 6 bases; nucleotides outside the gene matches: 10. The CDR3 totals 15 residues. CDR3 sequence (DNA): TGTGCCATCGGAAGCGGGAGGGAAACCATAAACATTCAGTACTTC. Translated, it gives CAIGSGRETINIQYF.

The chain is built from TRBV4-2 and TRBJ2-5, with 11 bases fitting TRBD2. The CDR3 sequence is 19 residues long. Germline-derived CDR1 and CDR2 are LGHNA and YNFKEQ. The V segment lost 1 base and the J segment 3 bases; nucleotides outside the gene matches: 13. CDR3: CASSQVAPHGTSGKETQYF. The CDR3 bases are TGTGCCAGCAGCCAAGTGGCCCCACACGGGACTAGCGGTAAAGAGACCCAGTACTTC.

CDR3 bases: TGTGCCAGCAGTTCGTCAGGTAGAGCGGAAACCTACGAGCAGTACTTC. The encoded protein is CASSSSGRAETYEQYF. This rearrangement joins TRBV28 to TRBJ2-7, with a tentative D call TRBD2 (5 bases). V was trimmed by 4 bases and J by 2 bases, leaving 18 bases between them. There are 16 residues in the CDR3. Per the germline V gene, CDR1 is MDHEN and CDR2 is SYDVKM. The variable domain in full, with the rest retrieved from reference TRBV28 and TRBJ2-7, is DVKVTQSSRYLVKRTGEKVFLECVQDMDHENMFWYRQDPGLGLRLIYFSYDVKMKEKGDIPEGYSVSREKKERFSLILESASTNQTSMYLCASSSSGRAETYEQYFGPGTRLTVT.

This clonotype was counted between two and nine times. The CDR3 region is CASSPKDRGPYGYTF. The CDR3 DNA reads as TGTGCCAGCTCACCCAAGGACAGGGGCCCCTATGGCTACACCTTC. This chain connects TRBV18 to TRBJ1-2; 9 bases line up with TRBD1. This CDR3 spans 15 amino acids. Germline CDR1 reads KGHSH; CDR2 reads LQKENI. With V trimmed by 3 bases and J by 4 bases, 6 bases remained unmatched.

This clonotype appeared a single time. The chain carries TRBV28 and TRBJ2-3; 9 bases are shared with TRBD1. Trimming at V came to 3 bases and at J to 8 bases, leaving 12 bases not matched to a gene. This CDR3 spans 16 amino acids. The germline CDR1 and CDR2 sequences are MDHEN and SYDVKM. CDR3 sequence reads: CASSFLATGGGGTQYF. CDR3 coding DNA: TGTGCCAGCAGTTTTTTGGCGACAGGGGGAGGTGGTACGCAGTATTTT.

In its sample, this clonotype was seen a few times. J is TRBJ2-1 and V is TRBV7-9; 10 bases align to TRBD2. With V trimmed by 6 bases and J by 5 bases, 10 bases remained unmatched. Germline loops: CDR1 SEHNR, CDR2 FQNEAQ (reference sequence). The length of the CDR3 is 16 residues. The CDR3 DNA reads as TGTGCCAGCAGACTACTTCTAGCGGGAGCGAACAATGAGCAGTTCTTC. This encodes CASRLLLAGANNEQFF.

A remark on this clonotype: This sequence may be a read error, since a much larger clone differs from it by one base. The J gene is TRBJ2-7, the V gene TRBV28, with 7 bases lining up with TRBD2. Judging by the DNA end, TRBJ2-1 fits better; the J call may be wrong. Germline CDR1 and CDR2: MDHEN and SYDVKM. This CDR3 comprises 15 residues. In DNA form, the CDR3 reads TGTGCCAGCAGCGCGATCGGCGGGAGTGGGTACGAGCAGTTCTTC. Translated, it gives CASSAIGGSGYEQFF.

This clonotype was found many times. For the CDR3, the DNA is TGCAGTGCTAGACCGCGGGACAGGGGGTTTAATTCACCCCTCCACTTT. Translating gives CSARPRDRGFNSPLHF. The V call is TRBV20-1, the J call TRBJ1-6; 11 bases align to TRBD1. V trimming: 2 bases; J trimming: 6 bases; junction bases outside the gene matches: 6. This CDR3 has 16 amino acids. Germline lookup yields CDR1 DFQATT and CDR2 SNEGSKA (reference sequence).

This clonotype was recorded at least ten times. The chain recombines TRBV2 with TRBJ1-6; 8 positions agree with TRBD1. The CDR3 consists of 14 residues. The V segment lost 6 bases and the J segment 5 bases; nucleotides outside the gene matches: 3. Germline V gives CDR1 SNHLY, CDR2 FYNNEI. This CDR3 is CASRRDRNNSPLHF. Here the CDR3 DNA reads TGTGCCAGCAGACGGGACAGGAATAATTCACCCCTCCACTTT.

This chain links TRBV3-1 with TRBJ1-6; tentative D call: TRBD1 (5 bases). The germline gives CDR1 LGHDT, CDR2 YNNKEL (reference sequence). There are 16 residues in the CDR3. Deletions cut 5 bases from V and 8 bases from J, with 19 bases between. CDR3: CASSAWDPREHSPLHF. As DNA, the CDR3 is TGTGCCAGCAGCGCTTGGGACCCGCGGGAACATTCACCCCTCCACTTT.

This clonotype was detected ten times or more. The V gene is TRBV2, the J gene TRBJ2-2; TRBD1 matches at 9 bases. CDR3 length equals 17 residues. The germline V gene encodes CDR1 SNHLY and CDR2 FYNNEI. V lost 5 bases to trimming and J lost 5 bases; unmatched junction nucleotides: 12. For the CDR3, the DNA is TGTGCCAGCAGTAGGGGACAGGGTACTTCGGTAACCGGGGAGCTGTTTTTT. This encodes CASSRGQGTSVTGELFF.

This clonotype showed up many times. The gene calls are TRBV20-1 and TRBJ2-4; 9 bases agree with TRBD2. Germline trimming cut 0 bases from V and 3 bases from J; bases unmatched to any gene: 6. Per the germline V gene, CDR1 is DFQATT and CDR2 is SNEGSKA (reference sequence). The CDR3 runs to 16 residues. CDR3 sequence (DNA): TGCAGTGCTAGAGACTCGCTAGCGGGAAACAAAAACATTCAGTACTTC. Encoded protein: CSARDSLAGNKNIQYF.

This clonotype was picked up many times. The rearrangement joins TRBV6-1 to TRBJ1-6; TRBD1 matches at 7 bases. Germline assignment: CDR1 MNHNS and CDR2 SASEGT. The CDR3 consists of 18 residues. Germline trimming cut 6 bases from V and 0 bases from J; bases unmatched to any gene: 11. The CDR3 nucleotides read TGTGCCAGCAGCCCACAGGGGACGTCGAGCTCCTATAATTCACCCCTCCACTTT. Translated: CASSPQGTSSSYNSPLHF.

This clonotype has ten or more counts. The CDR3 protein is CASKGDSKHEAFF. The CDR3, as DNA: TGTGCCAGCAAAGGCGACAGCAAACATGAAGCTTTCTTT. This rearrangement joins TRBV3-1 to TRBJ1-1, with D maybe TRBD1 (5 bases). There are 13 residues in the CDR3. The V gene's germline CDR1 is LGHDT and CDR2 YNNKEL (reference sequence). The V gene lost 7 bases and the J gene lost 7 bases, with 16 bases spanning the gap.

The rearrangement joins TRBV7-9 to TRBJ2-1; possibly TRBD2 for D (6 bases). V lost 4 bases and J 6 bases, leaving 16 bases between the germline ends. This CDR3 has 15 residues. Looked up from germline, CDR1 is SEHNR and CDR2 is FQNEAQ (reference sequence). CDR3 in amino acids: CASSWASGLLNEQFF. The CDR3 coding sequence is TGTGCCAGCAGCTGGGCTTCGGGACTTCTCAATGAGCAGTTCTTC.

This clonotype was detected many times. V gene TRBV7-2 combines with J gene TRBJ2-7; 12 bases align to TRBD2. This CDR3 is built from 16 residues. Germline V gene data show CDR1 as SGHTA and CDR2 as FQGNSA. The junction had 11 bases not matched to a gene; V was cut back by 6 bases and J by 5 bases. DNA of the CDR3: TGTGCCAGCAGTTCCGCACTAGCGGGAGGCGTCCACGAGCAGTACTTC. Translated: CASSSALAGGVHEQYF.

This clonotype was found many times. This chain uses TRBV6-1 with TRBJ2-1; TRBD2 is a possible D gene (5 bases). Germline assignment: CDR1 MNHNS and CDR2 SASEGT. The CDR3 contains 15 residues. The V gene lost 8 bases and the J gene lost 0 bases, with 14 bases spanning the gap. The CDR3 DNA reads as TGTGCCAGCTCTCGAGCGGTCACCTCCTACAATGAGCAGTTCTTC. Protein sequence: CASSRAVTSYNEQFF.

There are many counts of this clonotype. The gene calls are TRBV7-9 and TRBJ2-7; 7 positions agree with TRBD1. The CDR3 consists of 15 residues. Looked up from germline, CDR1 is SEHNR and CDR2 is FQNEAQ (reference sequence). V was clipped by 1 base and J by 5 bases; unmatched bases: 8. The CDR3 region has the DNA TGTGCCAGCAGCTTAGAAGGGGGCGCACAAGACGAGCAGTACTTC. Encoded protein: CASSLEGGAQDEQYF.

The table lists this clonotype with a few counts. The chain is built from TRBV6-1 and TRBJ2-3; 12 bases map to TRBD2. J gave up 4 bases and V 6 bases, and 2 bases lay outside the gene matches. Germline V CDR1 and CDR2: MNHNS, SASEGT. The CDR3 loop spans 14 amino acids. CDR3 DNA sequence: TGTGCCAGCAGGACTAGCGGGAGCCCAGATACGCAGTATTTT. Protein: CASRTSGSPDTQYF.